The rows below give T cell receptor beta chains drawn from one sample of a study of Graves' ophthalmopathy and Graves' hyperthyroidism. TCRdb independently ran MiXCR on the multiplex PCR reads; one entry per CDR3 protein. This sample has around 400,000 distinct CDR3 sequences, with around 20% found just once. The sample consisted of peripheral blood. The origin of the receptors is a woman between 18 and 30 years old with Graves' ophthalmopathy. Each CDR3 is given with its conserved first and last residue. A D gene is named only where the DNA matches it firmly. Rows may omit the clone size; those that give it use once, few, many or a size class.

V gene	J gene	D gene	clone size	CDR3 protein	CDR3 DNA
TRBV6-1	TRBJ1-1	.	many	CASSVVRGPHTEAFF	TGTGCCAGCAGTGTTGTTCGGGGGCCCCACACTGAAGCTTTCTTT
TRBV12-3/TRBV12-4	TRBJ2-2	.	once	CASHSPGELFF	TGTGCCAGCCACAGTCCCGGGGAGCTGTTTTTT
TRBV4-2	TRBJ1-6	TRBD1	many	CASSQAGGAYNSPLHF	TGTGCCAGCAGCCAAGCAGGGGGCGCCTATAATTCACCCCTCCACTTT
TRBV15	TRBJ1-5	TRBD1	many	CATSKGRGTGPDQPQHF	TGTGCCACCAGCAAGGGCCGGGGGACAGGGCCCGATCAGCCCCAGCATTTT
TRBV6-1	TRBJ1-5	TRBD1	.	CASSLDRGGVQPQHF	TGTGCCAGCAGTCTTGACAGGGGAGGGGTTCAGCCCCAGCATTTT
TRBV18	TRBJ2-7	TRBD1	many	CASSPGQTPYEQYF	TGTGCCAGCTCACCGGGACAGACACCCTACGAGCAGTACTTC
TRBV15	TRBJ2-7	TRBD1	many	CATSSFNRQGAGEQYF	TGTGCCACCAGCTCTTTCAATAGACAGGGGGCGGGTGAGCAGTACTTC
TRBV4-3	TRBJ2-4	TRBD1	many	CASSQDRGTGPDIQYF	TGCGCCAGCAGCCAAGATAGGGGGACAGGGCCTGACATTCAGTACTTC
TRBV7-8	TRBJ1-2	TRBD1	many	CASSLGQGMFGGYTF	TGTGCCAGCAGCTTGGGACAGGGGATGTTCGGAGGCTACACCTTC
TRBV10-3	TRBJ2-7	.	many	CAISEERTSMSYEQYF	TGTGCCATCAGCGAGGAAAGGACCTCTATGTCCTACGAGCAGTACTTC
TRBV28	TRBJ2-7	TRBD2	many	CASSLLAGASLSYEQYF	TGTGCCAGCAGTTTACTAGCGGGAGCAAGCCTCTCCTACGAGCAGTACTTC
TRBV7-2	TRBJ2-5	.	.	CASSLHNQETQYF	TGTGCCAGCAGCTTACACAACCAAGAGACCCAGTACTTC
TRBV12-3/TRBV12-4	TRBJ1-3	TRBD1	many	CASSLVGTVGNTIYF	TGTGCCAGCAGTTTAGTGGGGACAGTAGGAAACACCATATATTTT
TRBV6-5	TRBJ2-2	.	many	CASSSIGLIGELFF	TGTGCCAGCAGCTCGATCGGGCTCATCGGGGAGCTGTTTTTT
TRBV11-2	TRBJ2-7	.	many	CASTNSHEQYF	TGTGCCAGCACCAATAGCCACGAGCAGTACTTC
TRBV2	TRBJ1-1	.	many	CASIEEGREAFF	TGTGCCAGCATCGAAGAGGGGAGGGAAGCTTTCTTT
TRBV11-3	TRBJ2-7	.	many	CASSLVLGDEQYF	TGTGCCAGCAGCTTAGTCCTCGGGGACGAGCAGTACTTC
TRBV10-1	TRBJ2-2	.	many	CASSESGQPNTGELFF	TGCGCCAGCAGTGAAAGTGGACAGCCAAACACCGGGGAGCTGTTTTTT
TRBV28	TRBJ2-7	TRBD2	many	CASIPSAGVYHEQYF	TGTGCCAGCATCCCTTCGGCGGGAGTATACCACGAGCAGTACTTC
TRBV6-5	TRBJ2-5	.	many	CASNELRGETQYF	TGTGCCAGCAACGAGTTAAGGGGGGAGACCCAGTACTTC